This entry describes one T cell receptor (beta chain). This record comes from a study of control samples from healthy donors and cancer patients. Germline CDR1 is MDHEN and CDR2 is SYDVKM. The CDR3 runs 14 residues. Trimming took 6 bases from V and 7 from J, leaving 16 bases between them. Sequencing was performed with immunoSEQ multiplex PCR; in TCRdb, only in-frame clones are kept and a portion is missing. The table records some 150,000 clones, 91% of them present only once. The source is a man between 25 and 39 years old in good health. The genes are TRBV28 and TRBJ2-1; D is undetermined. Sequencing was done on a sample of blood. CDR3 nucleotide sequence: TGTGCCAGCAGCTTTGGCTTCCAAGAGAATGAGCAGTTCTTC. Its protein product is CASSFGFQENEQFF.